This TCR beta chain is drawn from a study of CD8+ T cells in alopecia areata. Study-level background: Treatment comprised oral tofacitinib, 5 to 10 mg twice daily, in treated patients. The study's findings and limits: Normal skin contains resident alphabeta T cells, and these are also sequenced in scalp samples. Researchers reported that TCR sharing among patients proved less clear than in mice, possibly HLA-linked.

This clone was recorded at least ten times. Its target is unknown. Alopecia areata patients provided lesional scalp punch biopsies and peripheral blood. RNA, once extracted, was reverse transcribed into cDNA for use as the sequencing template. Assay used: immunoSEQ multiplex PCR; TCRdb lists only in-frame clones, some missing. The sample carries fewer than 80,000 clones, approximately 64% recorded once. V lost 0 bases and J 5 bases, leaving 13 bases between the germline ends. Germline loops: CDR1 ENHRY, CDR2 SYGVKD. CDR3 length: 16 amino acids. The source material was CD8+ T cells sorted from blood, sampled at week 0. The rearrangement uses TRBV10-3 and TRBJ2-2; D gene uncertain. This clonotype originated in a human donor with alopecia areata. The CDR3 loop reads CAISESVGPPTGELFF. CDR3 nucleotide sequence: TGTGCCATCAGTGAGTCGGTCGGGCCCCCGACCGGGGAGCTGTTTTTT.